This T cell receptor (beta chain) is from a study of OX40 agonist ivuxolimab in advanced cancers. This clone was counted only a few times. Its specificity is not known. The protocol was immunoSEQ multiplex PCR, while the TCRdb copy is restricted to in-frame clones and leaves out a portion. The repertoire includes roughly 52,000 clones, approximately 80% of them detected once, and about 6% sits in the top ten. Study-wide findings and caveats: More expanded clones were seen, on average, in CD8+ T cells than in CD4+.

V was cut by 3 bases and J by 0 bases, with 6 bases left in between. This CDR3 is built from 14 residues. Germline V gene data show CDR1 as SEHNR and CDR2 as FQNEAQ (reference sequence). The sequencing here drew on CD4+ or CD8+ T cells sorted from blood, taken in a trial of the OX40 agonist ivuxolimab. The chain carries TRBV7-9 and TRBJ1-3; no clear D gene. The receptor was isolated from an adult with an advanced solid tumor such as melanoma, head and neck, liver or kidney cancer. The CDR3 nucleotides are TGTGCCAGCAGCTTCGCCAGCTCTGGAAACACCATATATTTT. It encodes CASSFASSGNTIYF.